This passage covers 17 T cell receptor beta chains from one sample sequenced in a study of shared clonotypes between healthy human individuals. The protocol was immunoSEQ multiplex PCR, while the TCRdb copy is restricted to in-frame clones and leaves out a portion. The sample lists 450,000 to 500,000 clones, around 85% seen once, with about 12% in the top ten. Source material: PBMCs. The receptors shown here come from a woman aged 40-49 years in good health. Some clones in this sample may be carry-over from other donors' samples.

The chain has TRBV25-1 and TRBJ2-1; D may be TRBD2 (6 bases). The CDR3 runs to 15 residues. Germline CDR1 MGHDK, CDR2 SYGVNS. V dropped 2 bases and J dropped 4 bases, with 12 bases sitting between them. DNA of the CDR3: TGTGCCAGCAGTGAACCCGGGACTCGTTACAATGAGCAGTTCTTC. Residues: CASSEPGTRYNEQFF.

Concerning this clone: A far bigger clonotype differs at one base, so this is likely a read error. The V gene is TRBV13, the J gene TRBJ2-1, with D unclear. V shed 2 bases and J shed 2 bases, with 10 bases lying between them. This CDR3 spans 15 amino acids. Germline CDR1 is PRHDT and CDR2 is FYEKMQ (reference sequence). The CDR3 nucleotides are TGTGCCAGCAGCTTATGGGCGACTCCCTACAATGAGCAGTTCTTC. It translates to CASSLWATPYNEQFF.

This chain joins TRBV27 and TRBJ1-5, with D perhaps matching TRBD1 (5 bases). There are 15 residues in the CDR3. Trimming removed 6 bases at V and 6 bases at J, with 18 bases between. Germline-derived CDR1 and CDR2 are MNHEY and SMNVEV (reference sequence). The CDR3 coding sequence is TGTGCCAGCAGAGGGAAGGGGCCGGTAGGTCAGCCCCAGCATTTT. Residues: CASRGKGPVGQPQHF.

The rearrangement uses TRBV28 and TRBJ1-2; possibly TRBD1 for D (6 bases). V lost 3 bases and J 0 bases, leaving 11 bases between the germline ends. CDR1 is MDHEN, CDR2 SYDVKM, per germline. CDR3 length equals 15 residues. CDR3 amino acids: CASSFFSGANYGYTF. Written as DNA, the CDR3 is TGTGCCAGCAGTTTTTTCTCAGGGGCTAACTATGGCTACACCTTC.

This chain uses TRBV7-9 with TRBJ1-1, with 9 nucleotides matching TRBD1. With V trimmed by 5 bases and J by 5 bases, 9 bases remained unmatched. The CDR3 spans 15 residues. Germline assignment: CDR1 SEHNR and CDR2 FQNEAQ (reference sequence). Here the CDR3 reads CASSPGTGQGTEAFF. For the CDR3, the DNA is TGTGCCAGCAGCCCAGGGACAGGGCAGGGGACTGAAGCTTTCTTT.

This chain links TRBV7-3 with TRBJ2-5; no firm D call. The CDR3 length is 15 residues. The V and J ends lost 2 bases and 4 bases respectively, with 14 bases between them. Germline CDR1 SGHTA, CDR2 FQGTGA. This CDR3 reads CASSLDVLAVETQYF. Here the CDR3 DNA reads TGTGCCAGCAGCTTAGACGTCCTTGCAGTAGAGACCCAGTACTTC.

The V and J genes are TRBV29-1 and TRBJ1-1; no clear D gene. Germline lookup yields CDR1 SQVTM and CDR2 ANQGSEA. The CDR3 runs 12 residues. V was cut by 4 bases and J by 1 base, with 7 bases left in between. CDR3 nucleotide sequence: TGCAGCGTTGGGGAGAGGAACACTGAAGCTTTCTTT. Its translation: CSVGERNTEAFF.

The chain recombines TRBV4-1 with TRBJ2-7, with 8 nucleotides matching TRBD2. The CDR3 sequence is 15 residues long. Germline V gene data show CDR1 as MGHRA and CDR2 as YSYEKL. With V trimmed by 1 base and J by 2 bases, 4 bases remained unmatched. Here the CDR3 DNA reads TGCGCCAGCAGCCAAGCTAGCGGGCCGCCCTACGAGCAGTACTTC. Translated: CASSQASGPPYEQYF.

The chain uses TRBV7-2 and TRBJ2-1; D possibly matches TRBD1 or TRBD2 (5 bases each). V lost 5 bases, J lost 5 bases, and 13 bases lay in between. Germline CDR1 SGHTA, CDR2 FQGNSA. This CDR3 comprises 14 residues. CDR3 region: CASSNAGAHNEQFF. As DNA, the CDR3 is TGTGCCAGCAGCAACGCCGGGGCCCACAATGAGCAGTTCTTC.

This chain uses TRBV4-3 with TRBJ1-2; TRBD1 is a possible D gene (6 bases). CDR3 size: 15 residues. The V and J ends lost 1 base and 4 bases respectively, with 13 bases between them. Germline assignment: CDR1 LGHNA and CDR2 YSLEER. The CDR3 DNA sequence: TGCGCCAGCAGCCAAGCAACGGGGGCCGGCTATGGCTACACCTTC. It yields the protein CASSQATGAGYGYTF.

This clone showed up just once. A far more abundant clone sits one base away, making this likely a read error. In the same sample, other DNA sequences code for this CDR3. The chain joins TRBV5-4 to TRBJ2-5; D is perhaps TRBD1 (6 bases). The CDR3 is 15 amino acids. Germline assignment: CDR1 SGHNT and CDR2 YYREEE (reference sequence). V lost 6 bases and J 3 bases, leaving 18 bases between the germline ends. The CDR3 is CASIEAGTGKETQYF. CDR3 bases: TGTGCCAGCATCGAAGCCGGTACAGGGAAAGAGACCCAGTACTTC.

The V gene is TRBV28, the J gene TRBJ2-4; perhaps TRBD1 as D (5 bases). Trimming stripped 5 bases from V and 0 bases from J, with 20 bases between. The CDR3 has 18 amino acids. Germline CDR1 MDHEN, CDR2 SYDVKM. The CDR3 spells CASSPLVQVLLAKNIQYF. CDR3 sequence (DNA): TGTGCCAGCAGTCCCCTGGTACAGGTCTTGTTAGCCAAAAACATTCAGTACTTC.

This clone was seen only a few times. The V call is TRBV6-6, the J call TRBJ2-7; 8 nucleotides align to TRBD2. CDR3 length: 15 amino acids. With 6 bases clipped from V and 3 bases from J, the junction kept 10 bases outside the gene matches. Looked up from germline, CDR1 is MNHNY and CDR2 is SVGAGI (reference sequence). For the CDR3, the DNA is TGTGCCAGCAGGGACCCGGGACTAGGGGGCTACGAGCAGTACTTC. Residues: CASRDPGLGGYEQYF.

Comments on this clone: A far larger clone is off by one base, so a read error is likely. The J gene is TRBJ2-3, the V gene TRBV5-4, with D maybe TRBD1 (6 bases). The CDR3 sequence is 15 residues long. CDR1 and CDR2 from the germline V gene are SGHNT and YYREEE (reference sequence). The CDR3 is CTSSWDTSSTDTQYF. The CDR3 DNA reads as TGTACCAGCAGTTGGGACACGAGCTCCACAGATACGCAGTATTTT.

The chain joins TRBV14 to TRBJ1-4; D remains ambiguous. The CDR3 is made up of 15 amino acids. CDR1 and CDR2 (germline): SGHDN, FVKESK. V was pared by 0 bases and J by 6 bases, with 11 bases between. This CDR3 is CASSQDPVVDEKLFF. In DNA, the CDR3 is TGTGCCAGCAGCCAAGATCCTGTGGTTGATGAAAAACTGTTTTTT.

This clone was observed a single time. The chain is built from TRBV19 and TRBJ2-3; D is unclear. Per the germline V gene, CDR1 is LNHDA and CDR2 is SQIVND (reference sequence). The V gene lost 7 bases and the J gene lost 2 bases, with 13 bases spanning the gap. The CDR3 is made up of 14 amino acids. The chain's CDR3 is CASTEQRDTDTQYF. CDR3 nucleotide sequence: TGTGCCAGTACCGAGCAGCGAGACACAGATACGCAGTATTTT.

The chain has TRBV7-3 and TRBJ2-7, with 7 nucleotides matching TRBD1. V trimming: 5 bases; J trimming: 6 bases; junction bases outside the gene matches: 13. Germline assignment: CDR1 SGHTA and CDR2 FQGTGA. CDR3 length: 15 amino acids. CDR3 loop: CASSAQTGFPSEQYF. DNA for the CDR3: TGTGCCAGCAGCGCACAGACAGGGTTCCCCTCCGAGCAGTACTTC.